This T cell receptor (beta chain) was sequenced for a study of T-cell reconstitution after alpha-beta-depleted transplantation in children. The CDR3 has 15 amino acids. This clonotype has only one observation. Using unique molecular identifiers, the investigators prepared the TCRbeta library. Using its own MiXCR run on the PCR reads, TCRdb lists one record per CDR3 protein. Of some 390,000 distinct CDR3 sequences in the sample, around 20% were seen once. The sequences come from PBMCs from the stem cell graft donor, collected from the stem cell graft. The rearrangement links TRBV21-1 to TRBJ2-3. TRBV21-1 is marked as a pseudogene. This clonotype was sampled from a human donor who donated a stem cell graft to a child with acute myeloid leukemia. CDR3 in amino acids: CASSFPRLRSDTQYF. The CDR3 coding sequence is TGTGCCAGCAGCTTTCCTCGCCTTCGCTCCGATACGCAGTATTTT.